The 22 T cell receptor beta chains below were found in one sample sequenced in a study of blood T cell repertoires in COVID-19. Profiling relied on immunoSEQ multiplex PCR, and the TCRdb table lists in-frame clones only, not all of them. The sample holds about 76,000 clones; roughly 84% are singletons and the top ten take roughly 9.8%. What was sequenced was peripheral blood. These TCRs come from a man between 60 and 75 years old with COVID-19, enrolled during active disease.

The V and J genes are TRBV28 and TRBJ2-7, with TRBD1 identical over 11 bases. V shed 4 bases, J shed 1 base, and the junction held 12 bases outside the gene matches. Germline CDR1 is MDHEN and CDR2 is SYDVKM. CDR3 length: 18 residues. CDR3: CASSSAGTGGIGSYEQYF. The DNA for the CDR3 is TGTGCCAGCAGTTCCGCGGGGACAGGGGGTATCGGGTCCTACGAGCAGTACTTC.

V usage is TRBV7-3 and J usage is TRBJ1-1, with a possible D match to TRBD1 (5 bases). The ends were cut back, 7 bases at V and 1 base at J, with 10 bases in the middle. Germline V gene data show CDR1 as SGHTA and CDR2 as FQGTGA. The CDR3 has 13 residues. The CDR3 nucleotides read TGTGCCAGCAAACCCGACAGGAACACTGAAGCTTTCTTT. It codes for CASKPDRNTEAFF.

V and J are TRBV5-1 and TRBJ2-5; D may be TRBD1 (6 bases). The CDR3 is 13 residues long. The V and J ends lost 3 bases and 3 bases respectively, with 9 bases between them. The V gene's germline CDR1 is SGHRS and CDR2 YFSETQ. The DNA for the CDR3 is TGCGCCAGCAGCTGGAACAGGGAAGAGACCCAGTACTTC. Translation: CASSWNREETQYF.

This chain links TRBV11-2 with TRBJ1-4, with D perhaps matching TRBD1 (6 bases). V was clipped by 3 bases and J by 7 bases, with 12 bases between them. Germline lookup yields CDR1 SGHAT and CDR2 FQNNGV. The CDR3 consists of 14 residues. The CDR3 loop reads CASSFTGLGEKLFF. The CDR3 coding sequence is TGTGCCAGCAGCTTTACAGGGCTGGGTGAAAAACTGTTTTTT.

V gene TRBV19 combines with J gene TRBJ2-1; TRBD2 agrees at 10 bases. After removal of 3 bases from V and 7 bases from J, the junction contained 6 bases not matched to a gene. The CDR3 is 15 residues long. Germline CDR1 LNHDA, CDR2 SQIVND (reference sequence). The CDR3: CASSIIIAGGNEQFF. CDR3 nucleotides: TGTGCCAGTAGTATTATCATAGCGGGAGGTAATGAGCAGTTCTTC.

The chain recombines TRBV11-2 with TRBJ2-1; D ambiguous. Germline assignment: CDR1 SGHAT and CDR2 FQNNGV. This CDR3 has 15 amino acids. The V and J ends lost 0 bases and 0 bases respectively, with 6 bases between them. The DNA for the CDR3 is TGTGCCAGCAGCTTAGAACACCTCTCCTACAATGAGCAGTTCTTC. This encodes CASSLEHLSYNEQFF.

This clone was found once. J is TRBJ2-7 and V is TRBV6-5; no reliable D call. This CDR3 comprises 15 residues. V lost 3 bases, J lost 5 bases, and 17 bases lay in between. Germline assignment: CDR1 MNHEY and CDR2 SVGAGI. The CDR3 sequence: CASSYWQARVNEQYF. The CDR3 nucleotides read TGTGCCAGCAGTTATTGGCAGGCCCGTGTCAACGAGCAGTACTTC.

This chain connects TRBV29-1 to TRBJ1-2; 8 nucleotides agree with TRBD1. V was pared by 5 bases and J by 2 bases, with 16 bases of the junction left unmatched. Germline V gene lookup returns CDR1 SQVTM and CDR2 ANQGSEA. CDR3 length equals 17 residues. CDR3: CSVLTGGRFSMNYGYTF. As DNA, the CDR3 is TGCAGCGTTCTCACAGGGGGGCGCTTCTCGATGAACTATGGCTACACCTTC.

The chain combines TRBV6-5 with TRBJ2-3; the match to TRBD2 covers 7 bases. This CDR3 contains 16 residues. Unmatched junction bases numbered 9, after V lost 1 base and J lost 5 bases. Germline-derived CDR1 and CDR2 are MNHEY and SVGAGI. The CDR3 loop reads CASSYLGGSPKDTQYF. In DNA form, the CDR3 reads TGTGCCAGCAGTTACTTGGGCGGGAGCCCCAAAGATACGCAGTATTTT.

This chain connects TRBV2 to TRBJ1-1; 10 bases are a match to TRBD1. Germline-derived CDR1 and CDR2 are SNHLY and FYNNEI. With 7 bases clipped from V and 4 bases from J, the junction kept 15 bases outside the gene matches. The CDR3 is 17 amino acids. Here the CDR3 DNA reads TGTGCCAGCACCTTACTAGCAGGGACAGGGGCGGTCACTGAAGCTTTCTTT. It yields the protein CASTLLAGTGAVTEAFF.

The gene calls are TRBV3-1 (or the pseudogene TRBV3-2) and TRBJ2-2; 10 bases fit TRBD2. CDR1 and CDR2 from the germline V gene are LGHDT and YNNKEL (reference sequence). The junction had 6 bases not matched to a gene; V was cut back by 1 base and J by 7 bases. This CDR3 is 16 amino acids long. The DNA of the CDR3 is TGTGCCAGCAGCCAAGGACTAGCGGGTTTGGGCGGGGAGCTGTTTTTT. Amino acids: CASSQGLAGLGGELFF.

V gene TRBV11-2 combines with J gene TRBJ2-7; D not certain. The germline V and J ends were trimmed by 5 bases and 3 bases, with 11 bases remaining between them. Germline V gene lookup returns CDR1 SGHAT and CDR2 FQNNGV. The CDR3 is 13 amino acids. The CDR3 sequence: CASSPGEHYEQYF. The CDR3 nucleotides are TGTGCCAGCAGCCCTGGAGAGCACTACGAGCAGTACTTC. The variable domain in full, completed from reference TRBV11-2 and TRBJ2-7, reads EAGVAQSPRYKIIEKRQSVAFWCNPISGHATLYWYQQILGQGPKLLIQFQNNGVVDDSQLPKDRFSAERLKGVDSTLKIQPAKLEDSAVYLCASSPGEHYEQYFGPGTRLTVT.

Worth noting for this clone: A read error may account for a junction end that differs from germline. The V and J genes are TRBV2 and TRBJ1-1; 10 bases align to TRBD1. This CDR3 contains 15 residues. Germline V gene lookup returns CDR1 SNHLY and CDR2 FYNNEI. The chain's CDR3 is CAGSDWDRGDTEAFF. In DNA, the CDR3 is TGTGCCGGCAGTGATTGGGACAGGGGAGACACTGAAGCTTTCTTT.

This chain uses TRBV30 with TRBJ1-4, with 7 nucleotides matching TRBD1. There are 13 residues in the CDR3. Trimming removed 8 bases from V and 8 bases from J; junction bases left unmatched: 11. Per germline, CDR1 GTSNPN and CDR2 SVGIG (reference sequence). This CDR3 reads CALDLGGSEKLFF. CDR3 nucleotides: TGTGCCCTGGATTTAGGGGGCTCAGAAAAACTGTTTTTT.

A few counts support this clone. The V gene is TRBV7-6, the J gene TRBJ1-1; D perhaps matches TRBD1 (5 bases). Trimming took off 5 bases at V and 1 base at J, with 8 bases between the two ends. The V gene's germline CDR1 is SGHVS and CDR2 FNYEAQ. CDR3 length: 13 amino acids. The CDR3 bases are TGTGCCAGCAGCCTCGACAGGAACACTGAAGCTTTCTTT. Its protein is CASSLDRNTEAFF.

The V and J genes are TRBV5-1 and TRBJ1-6; 11 bases match TRBD1. With V trimmed by 0 bases and J by 10 bases, 6 bases remained unmatched. The CDR3 is 16 amino acids. Looked up from germline, CDR1 is SGHRS and CDR2 is YFSETQ. The CDR3 nucleotides read TGCGCCAGCAGCTTGGGCTCTGGGACAGGGGGATCACCCCTCCACTTT. Translation gives CASSLGSGTGGSPLHF. The full variable domain, its missing parts supplied by reference TRBV5-1 and TRBJ1-6, is KAGVTQTPRYLIKTRGQQVTLSCSPISGHRSVSWYQQTPGQGLQFLFEYFSETQRNKGNFPGRFSGRQFSNSRSEMNVSTLELGDSALYLCASSLGSGTGGSPLHFGNGTRLTVT.

V is TRBV11-2 and J is TRBJ1-1, with D perhaps TRBD1 (6 bases). V lost 1 base to trimming and J lost 1 base, with 16 bases between them. The CDR3 contains 17 residues. From germline, CDR1 is SGHAT and CDR2 FQNNGV. The DNA for the CDR3 is TGTGCCAGCAGCTTAGCCACCTACAGGGTCCCGAACACTGAAGCTTTCTTT. Translation gives CASSLATYRVPNTEAFF.

The chain links TRBV5-1 to TRBJ1-6; D is perhaps TRBD1 (6 bases). Germline-derived CDR1 and CDR2 are SGHRS and YFSETQ. V was pared by 2 bases and J by 9 bases, with 18 bases between. CDR3 length: 16 residues. The CDR3 DNA reads TGCGCCAGCAGCTTAGTGCCAGGGGTAGAATTTTCACCCCTCCACTTT. Translating it yields CASSLVPGVEFSPLHF.

Points on this clone: This sample also contains other DNA sequences that code for the same CDR3. The chain recombines TRBV28 with TRBJ1-2, with D unclear. V lost 3 bases, J lost 4 bases, and 9 bases lay in between. This CDR3 has 13 residues. The germline V gene encodes CDR1 MDHEN and CDR2 SYDVKM. For the CDR3, the DNA is TGTGCCAGCAGTTTTGGGCAGGTCTATGGCTACACCTTC. Protein sequence: CASSFGQVYGYTF.

The V gene is TRBV29-1, the J gene TRBJ1-3; no definite D call. CDR1 is SQVTM and CDR2 is ANQGSEA in the germline V gene. There are 15 residues in the CDR3. Trimming took 6 bases from V and 0 from J, leaving 15 bases between them. The CDR3 is CSVGSQSGSGNTIYF. DNA of the CDR3: TGCAGCGTAGGATCCCAGTCAGGCTCTGGAAACACCATATATTTT. The variable domain in full, with the rest retrieved from reference TRBV29-1 and TRBJ1-3, is SAVISQKPSRDICQRGTSLTIQCQVDSQVTMMFWYRQQPGQSLTLIATANQGSEATYESGFVIDKFPISRPNLTFSTLTVSNMSPEDSSIYLCSVGSQSGSGNTIYFGEGSWLTVV.

The chain is built from TRBV2 and TRBJ1-1; D perhaps matches TRBD1 (6 bases). The CDR3 has 12 residues. Germline lookup yields CDR1 SNHLY and CDR2 FYNNEI. Trimming left V 6 bases short and J 11 bases short, with 16 bases between. CDR3 bases: TGTGCCAGCAGCATTCGACAGGCTGGGGCTTTCTTT. Its translation is CASSIRQAGAFF.

The chain combines TRBV7-6 with TRBJ1-3, with D hard to call. V was pared by 1 base and J by 7 bases, with 5 bases between. Germline V gives CDR1 SGHVS, CDR2 FNYEAQ. This CDR3 is built from 12 residues. The CDR3 region is CASSLVPNTIYF. Written as DNA, the CDR3 is TGTGCCAGCAGCTTAGTCCCGAACACCATATATTTT. The whole variable domain, filled in from reference TRBV7-6 and TRBJ1-3, reads GAGVSQSPRYKVTKRGQDVALRCDPISGHVSLYWYRQALGQGPEFLTYFNYEAQQDKSGLPNDRFSAERPEGSISTLTIQRTEQRDSAMYRCASSLVPNTIYFGEGSWLTVV.